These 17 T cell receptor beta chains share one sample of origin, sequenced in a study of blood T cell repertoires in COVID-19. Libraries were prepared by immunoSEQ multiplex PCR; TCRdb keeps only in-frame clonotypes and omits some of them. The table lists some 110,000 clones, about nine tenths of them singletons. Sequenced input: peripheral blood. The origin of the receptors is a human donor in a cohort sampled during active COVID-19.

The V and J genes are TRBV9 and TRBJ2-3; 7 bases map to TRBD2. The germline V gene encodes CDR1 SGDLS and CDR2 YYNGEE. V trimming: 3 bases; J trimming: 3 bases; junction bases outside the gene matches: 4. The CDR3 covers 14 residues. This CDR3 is CASSARLATDTQYF. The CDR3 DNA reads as TGTGCCAGCAGCGCCCGACTAGCTACAGATACGCAGTATTTT.

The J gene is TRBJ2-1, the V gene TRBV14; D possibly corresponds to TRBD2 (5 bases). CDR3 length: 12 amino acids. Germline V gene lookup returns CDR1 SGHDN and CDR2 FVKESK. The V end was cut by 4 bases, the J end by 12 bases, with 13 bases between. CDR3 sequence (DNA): TGTGCCAGCAGCCGAGGGTTCAGTGGGCAGTTCTTC. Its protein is CASSRGFSGQFF.

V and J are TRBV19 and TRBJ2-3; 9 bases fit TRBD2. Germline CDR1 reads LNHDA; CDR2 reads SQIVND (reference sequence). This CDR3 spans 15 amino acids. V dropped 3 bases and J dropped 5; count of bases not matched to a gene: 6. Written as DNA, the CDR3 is TGTGCCAGTAGTATGGTAGCGGGAGAGGTAGATACGCAGTATTTT. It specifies CASSMVAGEVDTQYF.

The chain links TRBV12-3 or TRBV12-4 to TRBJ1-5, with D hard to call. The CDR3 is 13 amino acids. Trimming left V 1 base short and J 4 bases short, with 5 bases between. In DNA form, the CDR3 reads TGTGCCAGCAGTTTAGACAGAAATCAGCCCCAGCATTTT. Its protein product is CASSLDRNQPQHF.

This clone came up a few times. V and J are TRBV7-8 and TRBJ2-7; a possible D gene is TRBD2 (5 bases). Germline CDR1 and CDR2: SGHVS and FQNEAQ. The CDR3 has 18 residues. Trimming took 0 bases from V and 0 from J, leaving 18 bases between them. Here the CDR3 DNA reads TGTGCCAGCAGCTTAGCGTTGGGAGCGGCTAGCTTCTCCTACGAGCAGTACTTC. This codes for CASSLALGAASFSYEQYF.

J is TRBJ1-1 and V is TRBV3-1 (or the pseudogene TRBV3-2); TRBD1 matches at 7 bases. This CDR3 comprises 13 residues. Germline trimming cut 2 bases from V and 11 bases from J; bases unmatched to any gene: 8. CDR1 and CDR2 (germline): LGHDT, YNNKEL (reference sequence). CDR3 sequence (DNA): TGTGCCAGCAGCCAAAGACAGGGCCTAGGGGCTTTCTTT. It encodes CASSQRQGLGAFF.

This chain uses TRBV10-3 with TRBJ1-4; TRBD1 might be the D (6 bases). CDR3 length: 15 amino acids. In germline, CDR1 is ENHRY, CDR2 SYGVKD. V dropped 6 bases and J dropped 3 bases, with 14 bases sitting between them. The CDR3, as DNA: TGTGCCATCAGCGGGCAACAGGGAGCTAATGAAAAACTGTTTTTT. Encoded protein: CAISGQQGANEKLFF.

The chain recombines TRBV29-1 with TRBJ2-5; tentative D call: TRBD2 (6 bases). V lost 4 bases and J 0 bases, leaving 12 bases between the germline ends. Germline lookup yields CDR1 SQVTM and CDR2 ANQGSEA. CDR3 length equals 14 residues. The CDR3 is CSVAGGEDQETQYF. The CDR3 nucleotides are TGCAGCGTTGCTGGAGGGGAAGACCAAGAGACCCAGTACTTC. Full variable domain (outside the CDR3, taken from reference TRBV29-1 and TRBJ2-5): SAVISQKPSRDICQRGTSLTIQCQVDSQVTMMFWYRQQPGQSLTLIATANQGSEATYESGFVIDKFPISRPNLTFSTLTVSNMSPEDSSIYLCSVAGGEDQETQYFGPGTRLLVL.

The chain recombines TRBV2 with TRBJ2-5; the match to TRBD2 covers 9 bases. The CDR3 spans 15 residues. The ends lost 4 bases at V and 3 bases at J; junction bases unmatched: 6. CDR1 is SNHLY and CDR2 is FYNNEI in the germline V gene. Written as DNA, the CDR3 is TGTGCCAGCAGTGCACTACGACTAGCGGAAGAGACCCAGTACTTC. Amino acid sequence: CASSALRLAEETQYF.

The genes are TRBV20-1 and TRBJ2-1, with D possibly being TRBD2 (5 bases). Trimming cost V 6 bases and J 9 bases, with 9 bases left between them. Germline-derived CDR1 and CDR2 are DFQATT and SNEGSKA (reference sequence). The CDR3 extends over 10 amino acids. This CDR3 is CSAGKGEQFF. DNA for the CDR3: TGCAGTGCCGGGAAGGGTGAGCAGTTCTTC.

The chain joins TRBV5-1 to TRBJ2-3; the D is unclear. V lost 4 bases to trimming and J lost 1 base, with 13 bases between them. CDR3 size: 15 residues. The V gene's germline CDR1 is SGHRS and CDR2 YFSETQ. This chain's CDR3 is CASSLQYGGTDTQYF. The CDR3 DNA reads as TGCGCCAGCAGCCTACAATACGGAGGCACAGATACGCAGTATTTT.

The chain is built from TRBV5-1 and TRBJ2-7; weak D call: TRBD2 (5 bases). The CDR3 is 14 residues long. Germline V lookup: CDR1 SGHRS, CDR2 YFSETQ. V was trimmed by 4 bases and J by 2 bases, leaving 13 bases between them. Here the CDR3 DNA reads TGCGCCAGCAGCCCCCCGACGGGGACCTACGAGCAGTACTTC. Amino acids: CASSPPTGTYEQYF.

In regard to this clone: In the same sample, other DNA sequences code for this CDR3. The CDR3 sequence: CASSLGRGNQPQHF. The CDR3 DNA follows: TGTGCCAGCAGCCTAGGAAGGGGGAATCAGCCCCAGCATTTT. The genes are TRBV3-1 (or the pseudogene TRBV3-2) and TRBJ1-5, with a weak D call TRBD1 (6 bases). The CDR3 totals 14 residues. V was pared by 4 bases and J by 4 bases, with 11 bases between. The germline CDR1 and CDR2 sequences are LGHDT and YNNKEL (reference sequence).

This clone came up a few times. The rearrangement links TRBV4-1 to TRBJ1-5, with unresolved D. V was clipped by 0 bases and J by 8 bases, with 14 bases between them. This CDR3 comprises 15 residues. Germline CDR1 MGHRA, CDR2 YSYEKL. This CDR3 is CASSQDRVGGEPQHF. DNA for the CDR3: TGCGCCAGCAGCCAAGATCGGGTAGGCGGGGAGCCCCAGCATTTT.

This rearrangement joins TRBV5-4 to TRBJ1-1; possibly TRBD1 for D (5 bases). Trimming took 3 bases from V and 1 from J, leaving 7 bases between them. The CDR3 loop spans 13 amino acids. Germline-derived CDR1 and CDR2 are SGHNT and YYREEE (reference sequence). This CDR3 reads CASSYGQNTEAFF. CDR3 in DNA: TGTGCCAGCAGCTACGGACAGAACACTGAAGCTTTCTTT.

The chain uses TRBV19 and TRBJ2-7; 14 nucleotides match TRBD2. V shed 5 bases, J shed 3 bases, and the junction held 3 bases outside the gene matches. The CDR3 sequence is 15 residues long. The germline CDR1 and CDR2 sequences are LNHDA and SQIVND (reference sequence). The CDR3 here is CASSPGTSGGYEQYF. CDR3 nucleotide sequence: TGTGCCAGTAGTCCGGGGACTAGCGGGGGCTACGAGCAGTACTTC.

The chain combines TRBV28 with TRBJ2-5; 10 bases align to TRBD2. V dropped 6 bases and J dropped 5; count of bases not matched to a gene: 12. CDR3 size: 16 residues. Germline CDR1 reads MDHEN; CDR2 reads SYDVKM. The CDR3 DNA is TGTGCCAGCAGCCCTCAGGTAGCGGGAGGTTGGGAGACCCAGTACTTC. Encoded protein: CASSPQVAGGWETQYF.